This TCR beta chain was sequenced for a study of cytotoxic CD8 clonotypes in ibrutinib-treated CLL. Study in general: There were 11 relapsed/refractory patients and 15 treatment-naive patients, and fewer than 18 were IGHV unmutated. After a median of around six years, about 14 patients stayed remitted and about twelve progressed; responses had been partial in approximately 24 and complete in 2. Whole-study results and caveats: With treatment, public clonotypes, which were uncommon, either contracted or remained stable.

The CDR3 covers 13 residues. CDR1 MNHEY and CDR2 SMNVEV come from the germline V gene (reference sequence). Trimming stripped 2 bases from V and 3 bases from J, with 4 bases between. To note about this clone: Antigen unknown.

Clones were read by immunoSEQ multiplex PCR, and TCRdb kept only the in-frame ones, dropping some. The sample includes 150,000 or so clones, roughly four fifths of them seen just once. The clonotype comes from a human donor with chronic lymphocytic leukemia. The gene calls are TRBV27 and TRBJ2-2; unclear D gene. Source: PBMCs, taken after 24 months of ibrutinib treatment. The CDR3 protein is CASSLGYTGELFF. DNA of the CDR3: TGTGCCAGCAGTTTAGGATACACCGGGGAGCTGTTTTTT.